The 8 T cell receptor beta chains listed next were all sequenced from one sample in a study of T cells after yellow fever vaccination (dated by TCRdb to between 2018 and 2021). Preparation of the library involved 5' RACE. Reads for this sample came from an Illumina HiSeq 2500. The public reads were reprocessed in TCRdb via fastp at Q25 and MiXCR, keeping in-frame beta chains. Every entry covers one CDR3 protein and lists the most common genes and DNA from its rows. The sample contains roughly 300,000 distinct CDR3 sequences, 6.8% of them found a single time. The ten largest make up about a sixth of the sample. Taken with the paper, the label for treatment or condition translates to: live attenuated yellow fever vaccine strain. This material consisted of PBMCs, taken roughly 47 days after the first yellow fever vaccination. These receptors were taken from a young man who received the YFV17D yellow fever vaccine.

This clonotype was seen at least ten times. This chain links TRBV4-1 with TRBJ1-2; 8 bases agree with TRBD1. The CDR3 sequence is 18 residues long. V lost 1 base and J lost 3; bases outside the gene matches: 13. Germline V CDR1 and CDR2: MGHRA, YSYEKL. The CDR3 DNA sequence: TGCGCCAGCAGCCAAGGAAAGGGACGACAGGGGAGGGACTATGGCTACACCTTC. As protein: CASSQGKGRQGRDYGYTF.

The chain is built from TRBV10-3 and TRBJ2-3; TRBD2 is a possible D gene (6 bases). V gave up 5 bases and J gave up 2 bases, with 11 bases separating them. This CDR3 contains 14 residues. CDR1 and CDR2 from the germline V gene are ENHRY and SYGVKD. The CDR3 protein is CAISHRLDTDTQYF. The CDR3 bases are TGTGCCATCAGTCACCGACTAGACACAGATACGCAGTATTTT.

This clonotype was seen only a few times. The CDR3 DNA sequence: TGCAGTGCTAGTAACGTGCCAAGGGGGACCGGGGAGCTGTTTTTT. It codes for CSASNVPRGTGELFF. This rearrangement joins TRBV20-1 to TRBJ2-2; the D gene is possibly TRBD1 (6 bases). This CDR3 is 15 amino acids long. In germline, CDR1 is DFQATT, CDR2 SNEGSKA (reference sequence). Trimming shortened V by 3 bases and J by 5 bases, and 16 bases separated the two germline ends.

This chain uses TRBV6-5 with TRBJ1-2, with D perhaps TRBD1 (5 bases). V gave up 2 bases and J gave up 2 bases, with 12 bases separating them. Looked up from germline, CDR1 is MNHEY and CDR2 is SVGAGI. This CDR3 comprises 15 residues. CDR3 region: CASSYAPDSNYGYTF. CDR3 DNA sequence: TGTGCCAGCAGTTACGCCCCTGACAGCAACTATGGCTACACCTTC.

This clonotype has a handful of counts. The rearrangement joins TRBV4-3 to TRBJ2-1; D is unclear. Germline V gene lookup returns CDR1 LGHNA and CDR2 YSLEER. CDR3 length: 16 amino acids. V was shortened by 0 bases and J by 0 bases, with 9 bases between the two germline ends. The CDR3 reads CASSQDQPSSYNEQFF. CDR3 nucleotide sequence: TGCGCCAGCAGCCAAGACCAACCGAGCTCCTACAATGAGCAGTTCTTC.

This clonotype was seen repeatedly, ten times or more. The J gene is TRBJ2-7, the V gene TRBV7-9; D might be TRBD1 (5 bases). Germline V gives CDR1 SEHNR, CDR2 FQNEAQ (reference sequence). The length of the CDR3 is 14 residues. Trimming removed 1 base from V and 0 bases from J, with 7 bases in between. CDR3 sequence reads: CASSLDRTSYEQYF. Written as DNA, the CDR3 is TGTGCCAGCAGCTTAGACAGGACCTCCTACGAGCAGTACTTC.

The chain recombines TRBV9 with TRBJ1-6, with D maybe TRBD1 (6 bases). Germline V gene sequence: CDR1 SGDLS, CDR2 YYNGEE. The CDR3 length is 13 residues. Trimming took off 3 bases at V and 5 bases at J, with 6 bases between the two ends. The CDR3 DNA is TGTGCCAGCAGCGGGGACAATAATTCACCCCTCCACTTT. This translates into CASSGDNNSPLHF.

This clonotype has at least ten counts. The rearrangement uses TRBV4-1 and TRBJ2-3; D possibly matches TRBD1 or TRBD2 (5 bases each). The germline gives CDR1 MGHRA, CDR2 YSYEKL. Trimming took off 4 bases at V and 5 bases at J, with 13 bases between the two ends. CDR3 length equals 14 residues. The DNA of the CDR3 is TGCGCCAGCAGCCTTGGGGGACCTCTAGATACGCAGTATTTT. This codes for CASSLGGPLDTQYF.